This T cell receptor (beta chain) was identified during a study of T cells after yellow fever vaccination. This CDR3 comprises 14 residues. V was clipped by 2 bases and J by 3 bases, with 11 bases between them. The V gene's germline CDR1 is MNHEY and CDR2 SVGEGT. Using its own MiXCR run on the 5' RACE reads, TCRdb lists one record per CDR3 protein. The repertoire consists of 400,000 to 450,000 distinct CDR3 sequences, with about 17% occurring once and the leading ten covering 18%. In regard to this clonotype: The antigen is not known.

Points from the study as a whole: Abundant bulk-population clonotypes could contaminate the FACS-sorted repertoires.

The rearrangement joins TRBV6-2 or TRBV6-3 to TRBJ2-7; D unresolved. This TCR derives from a man between 18 and 29 years old who received the YFV17D yellow fever vaccine. The material sequenced was PBMCs, taken before the yellow fever booster vaccination. CDR3 in DNA: TGTGCCAGCAGTTACGGCAGGTTACACTACGAGCAGTACTTC. Its protein is CASSYGRLHYEQYF.